The clone carrying this TCR beta chain has a count of ten or more. The source of the sample is a study of T-cell reconstitution after alpha-beta-depleted transplantation in children. The ends lost 6 bases at V and 6 bases at J; junction bases unmatched: 4. The CDR3 covers 12 residues. Using unique molecular identifiers, the investigators prepared the TCRbeta library. TCRdb recomputed calls from the PCR reads with MiXCR, one row per CDR3 protein. Of roughly 100,000 distinct CDR3 sequences in the sample, 6% to 9% were seen once. The sequencing used PBMCs, collected before TCRalphabeta/CD19-depleted stem cell transplant. This clonotype was obtained from a boy younger than 10 with acute lymphoblastic leukemia, due to receive a stem cell transplant. This chain uses TRBV12-3 or TRBV12-4 with TRBJ2-7; 8 nucleotides match TRBD1. CDR3 sequence (DNA): TGTGCCAGCAGCCTGACAGGGGTCGAGCAGTACTTC. Translating gives CASSLTGVEQYF.